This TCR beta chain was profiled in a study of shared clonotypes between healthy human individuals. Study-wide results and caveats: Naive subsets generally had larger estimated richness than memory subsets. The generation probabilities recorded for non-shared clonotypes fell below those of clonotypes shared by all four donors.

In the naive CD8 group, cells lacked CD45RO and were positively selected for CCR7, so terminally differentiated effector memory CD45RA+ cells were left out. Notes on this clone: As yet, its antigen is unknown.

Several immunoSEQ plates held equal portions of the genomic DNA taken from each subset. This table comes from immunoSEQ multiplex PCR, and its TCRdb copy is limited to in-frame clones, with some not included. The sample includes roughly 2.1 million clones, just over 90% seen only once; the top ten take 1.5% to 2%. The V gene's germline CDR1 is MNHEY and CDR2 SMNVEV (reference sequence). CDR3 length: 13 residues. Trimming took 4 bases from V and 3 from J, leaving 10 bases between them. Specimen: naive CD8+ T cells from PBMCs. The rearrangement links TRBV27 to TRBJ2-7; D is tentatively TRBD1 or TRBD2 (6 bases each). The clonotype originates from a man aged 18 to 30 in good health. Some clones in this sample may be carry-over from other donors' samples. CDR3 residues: CASSYGGNYEQYF. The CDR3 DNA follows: TGTGCCAGCAGTTACGGGGGCAACTACGAGCAGTACTTC.